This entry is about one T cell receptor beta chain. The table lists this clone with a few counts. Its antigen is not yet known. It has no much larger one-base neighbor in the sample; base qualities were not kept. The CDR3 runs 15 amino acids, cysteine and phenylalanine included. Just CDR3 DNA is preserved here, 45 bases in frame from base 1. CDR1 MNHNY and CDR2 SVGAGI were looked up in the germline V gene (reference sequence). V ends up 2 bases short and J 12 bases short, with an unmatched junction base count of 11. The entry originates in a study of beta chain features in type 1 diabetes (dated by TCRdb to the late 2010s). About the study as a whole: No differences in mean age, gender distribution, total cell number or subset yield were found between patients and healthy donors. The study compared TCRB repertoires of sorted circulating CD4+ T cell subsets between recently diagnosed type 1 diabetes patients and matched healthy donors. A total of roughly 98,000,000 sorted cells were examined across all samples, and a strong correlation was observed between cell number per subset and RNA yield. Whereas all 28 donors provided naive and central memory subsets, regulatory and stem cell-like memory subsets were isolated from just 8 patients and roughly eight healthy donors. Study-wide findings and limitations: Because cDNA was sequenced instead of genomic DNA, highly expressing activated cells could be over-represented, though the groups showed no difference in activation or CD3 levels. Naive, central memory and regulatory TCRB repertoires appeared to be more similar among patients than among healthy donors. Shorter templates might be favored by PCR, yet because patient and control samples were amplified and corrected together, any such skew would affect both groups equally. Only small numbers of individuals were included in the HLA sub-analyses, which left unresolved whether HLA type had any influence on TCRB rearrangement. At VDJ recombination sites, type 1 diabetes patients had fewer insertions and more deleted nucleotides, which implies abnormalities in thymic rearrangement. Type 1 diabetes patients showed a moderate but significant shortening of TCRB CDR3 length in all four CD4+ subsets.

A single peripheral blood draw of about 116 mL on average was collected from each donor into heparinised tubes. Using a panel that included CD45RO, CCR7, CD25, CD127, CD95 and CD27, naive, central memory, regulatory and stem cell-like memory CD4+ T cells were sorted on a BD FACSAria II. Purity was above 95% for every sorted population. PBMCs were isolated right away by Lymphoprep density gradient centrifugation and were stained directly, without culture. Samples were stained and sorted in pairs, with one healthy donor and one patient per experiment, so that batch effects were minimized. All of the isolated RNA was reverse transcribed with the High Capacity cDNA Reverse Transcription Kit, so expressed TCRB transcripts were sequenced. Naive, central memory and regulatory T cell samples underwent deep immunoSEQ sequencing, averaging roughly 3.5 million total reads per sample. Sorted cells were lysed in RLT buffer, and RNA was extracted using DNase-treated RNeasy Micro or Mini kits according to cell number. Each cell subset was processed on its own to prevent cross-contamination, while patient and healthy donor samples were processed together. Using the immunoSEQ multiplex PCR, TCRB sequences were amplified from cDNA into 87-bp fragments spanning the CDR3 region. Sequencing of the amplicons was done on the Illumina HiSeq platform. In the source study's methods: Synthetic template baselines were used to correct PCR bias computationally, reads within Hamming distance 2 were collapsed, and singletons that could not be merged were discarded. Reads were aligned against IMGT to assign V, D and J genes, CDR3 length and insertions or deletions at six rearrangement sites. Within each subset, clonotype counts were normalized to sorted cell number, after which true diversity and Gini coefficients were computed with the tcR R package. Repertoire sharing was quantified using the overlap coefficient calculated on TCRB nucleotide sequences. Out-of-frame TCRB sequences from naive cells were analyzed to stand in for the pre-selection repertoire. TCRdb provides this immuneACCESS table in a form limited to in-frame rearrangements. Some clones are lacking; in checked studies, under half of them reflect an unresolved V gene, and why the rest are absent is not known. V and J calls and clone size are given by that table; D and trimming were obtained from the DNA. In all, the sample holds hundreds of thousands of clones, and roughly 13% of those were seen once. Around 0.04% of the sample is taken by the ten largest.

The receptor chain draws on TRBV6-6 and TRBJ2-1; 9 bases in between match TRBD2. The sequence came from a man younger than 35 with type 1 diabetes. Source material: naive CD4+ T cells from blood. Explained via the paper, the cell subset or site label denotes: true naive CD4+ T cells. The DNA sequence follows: TGTGCCAGCAGTTACCCCCGGACTAGCGTGTTCGTGCAGTTCTTC. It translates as CASSYPRTSVFVQFF.